This TCR beta chain stems from a study of blood T cells in healthy people across ages. Broader study findings: Fewer expanded clones and more diversity marked long-lived versus aged donors. Total diversity from one million sequenced T cells was likely underestimated.

The donors, aged roughly 6 to 95, were healthy Caucasians from Russia. CDR3 length: 14 amino acids. The germline gives CDR1 SGHTA, CDR2 FQGTGA. V was trimmed by 4 bases and J by 5 bases, leaving 14 bases between them. Worth noting for this clonotype: The antigen remains undetermined.

A J-beta primer mix and a sample-barcoded 5' primer were used in a second PCR of roughly 6 to 11 cycles. MiXCR, run by TCRdb on the 5' RACE reads, gives a single entry per CDR3 protein. The data show 500,000 to 700,000 distinct CDR3 sequences, with about 30% seen just once and more than 15% held by the top ten. Sequenced sample: blood. The chain is built from TRBV7-3 and TRBJ2-5, with a possible D match to TRBD1 (5 bases). The sequence was collected from an elderly woman in good health. CDR3 sequence reads: CASSSLGVGETQYF. CDR3 DNA: TGTGCCAGCAGCTCGCTAGGGGTCGGGGAGACCCAGTACTTC.